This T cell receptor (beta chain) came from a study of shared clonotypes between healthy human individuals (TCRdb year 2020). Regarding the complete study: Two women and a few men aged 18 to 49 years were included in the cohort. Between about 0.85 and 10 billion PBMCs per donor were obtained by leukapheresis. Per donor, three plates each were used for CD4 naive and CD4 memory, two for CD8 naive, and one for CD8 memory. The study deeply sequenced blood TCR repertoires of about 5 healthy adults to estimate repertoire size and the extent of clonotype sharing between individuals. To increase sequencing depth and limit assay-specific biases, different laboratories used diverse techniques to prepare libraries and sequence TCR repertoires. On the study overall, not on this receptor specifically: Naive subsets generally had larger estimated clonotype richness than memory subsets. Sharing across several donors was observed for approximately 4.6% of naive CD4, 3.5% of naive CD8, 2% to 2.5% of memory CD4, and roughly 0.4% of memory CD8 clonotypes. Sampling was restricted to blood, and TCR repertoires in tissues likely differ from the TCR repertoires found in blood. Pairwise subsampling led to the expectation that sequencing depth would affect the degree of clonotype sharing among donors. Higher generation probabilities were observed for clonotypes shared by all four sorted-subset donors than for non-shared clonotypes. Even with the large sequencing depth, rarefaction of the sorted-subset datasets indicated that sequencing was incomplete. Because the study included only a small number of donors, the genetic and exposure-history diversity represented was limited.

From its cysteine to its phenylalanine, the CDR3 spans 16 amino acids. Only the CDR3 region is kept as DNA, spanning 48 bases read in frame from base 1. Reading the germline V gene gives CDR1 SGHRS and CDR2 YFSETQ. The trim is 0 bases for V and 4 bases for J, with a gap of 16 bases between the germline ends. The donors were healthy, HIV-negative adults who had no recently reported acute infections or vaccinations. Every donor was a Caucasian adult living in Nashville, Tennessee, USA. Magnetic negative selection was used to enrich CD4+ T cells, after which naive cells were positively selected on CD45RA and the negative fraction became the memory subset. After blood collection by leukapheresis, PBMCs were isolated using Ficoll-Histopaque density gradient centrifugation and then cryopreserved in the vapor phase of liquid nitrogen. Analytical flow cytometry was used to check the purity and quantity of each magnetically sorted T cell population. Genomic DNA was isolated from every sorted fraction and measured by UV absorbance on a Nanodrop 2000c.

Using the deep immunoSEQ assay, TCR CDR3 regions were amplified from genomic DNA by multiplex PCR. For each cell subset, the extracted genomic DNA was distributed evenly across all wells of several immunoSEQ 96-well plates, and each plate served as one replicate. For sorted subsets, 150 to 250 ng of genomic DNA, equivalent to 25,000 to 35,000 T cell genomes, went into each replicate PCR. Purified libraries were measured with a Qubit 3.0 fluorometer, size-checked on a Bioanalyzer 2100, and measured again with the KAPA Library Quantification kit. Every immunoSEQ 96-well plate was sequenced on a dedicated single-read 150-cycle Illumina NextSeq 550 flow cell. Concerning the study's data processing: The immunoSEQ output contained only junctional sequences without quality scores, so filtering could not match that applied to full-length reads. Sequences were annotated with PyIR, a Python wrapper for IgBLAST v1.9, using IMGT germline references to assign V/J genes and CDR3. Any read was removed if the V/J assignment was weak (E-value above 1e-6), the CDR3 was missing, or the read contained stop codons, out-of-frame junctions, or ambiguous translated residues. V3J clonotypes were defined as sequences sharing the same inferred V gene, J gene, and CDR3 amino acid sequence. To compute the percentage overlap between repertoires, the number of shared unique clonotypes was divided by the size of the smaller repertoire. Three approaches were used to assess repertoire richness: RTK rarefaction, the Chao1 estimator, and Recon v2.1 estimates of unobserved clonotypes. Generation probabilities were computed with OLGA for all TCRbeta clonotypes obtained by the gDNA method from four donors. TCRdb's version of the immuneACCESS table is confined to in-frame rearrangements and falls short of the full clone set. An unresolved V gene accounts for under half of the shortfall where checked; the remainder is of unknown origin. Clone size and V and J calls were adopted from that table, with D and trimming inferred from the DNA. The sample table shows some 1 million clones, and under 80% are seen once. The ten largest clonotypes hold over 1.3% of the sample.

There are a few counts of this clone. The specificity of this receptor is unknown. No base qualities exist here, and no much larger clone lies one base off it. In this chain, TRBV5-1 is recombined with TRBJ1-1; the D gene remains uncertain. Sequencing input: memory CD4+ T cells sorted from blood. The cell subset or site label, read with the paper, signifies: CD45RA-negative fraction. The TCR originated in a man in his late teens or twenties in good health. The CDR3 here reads CASSLALVASGTEAFF. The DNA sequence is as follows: TGCGCCAGCAGCTTGGCGCTAGTCGCGAGTGGCACTGAAGCTTTCTTT.